A selection of T cell receptor beta chains follows, all from one sample in a study of shared clonotypes between healthy human individuals. The protocol was immunoSEQ multiplex PCR, while the TCRdb copy is restricted to in-frame clones and leaves out a portion. The sample has 550,000 to 700,000 clones, around 73% seen once; the top ten hold roughly 2%. Sequenced input: memory CD4+ T cells sorted from blood. These receptors all come from a woman in her 30s in good health. Both conserved end residues are part of each CDR3. A D gene is named only where the DNA matches it firmly. Size is stated for part of the rows, as once, few or many counts, or as a class when the clone is expanded.

j_call clone_size d_call v_call cdr3_aa cdr3_nt
TRBJ2-7 - - TRBV5-4 CASAPGVAPIEEQYF TGTGCCAGCGCCCCCGGGGTAGCCCCGATTGAGGAGCAGTACTTC
TRBJ1-1 - TRBD1 TRBV5-6 CASSSGATGTTEAFF TGTGCCAGCAGCTCGGGGGCGACAGGGACCACTGAAGCTTTCTTT
TRBJ2-7 - - TRBV4-1 CASKVRESSYEQYF TGCGCCAGCAAAGTGCGCGAGAGCTCCTACGAGCAGTACTTC
TRBJ1-5 - - TRBV5-1 CASSPGGVRNQPQHF TGCGCCAGCAGCCCTGGGGGGGTGCGCAATCAGCCCCAGCATTTT
TRBJ2-2 - - TRBV5-1 CASSNTGNTGELFF TGCGCCAGCAGCAATACAGGAAACACCGGGGAGCTGTTTTTT
TRBJ1-5 - - TRBV7-9 CASSSRGANQPQHF TGTGCCAGCAGCTCAAGGGGGGCAAATCAGCCCCAGCATTTT
TRBJ1-5 once TRBD1 TRBV2 CASSDRTGPNQPQHF TGTGCCAGCAGTGACAGGACAGGGCCCAATCAGCCCCAGCATTTT
TRBJ2-3 once - TRBV6-1 CASTLSTDTQYF TGTGCCAGCACACTAAGCACAGATACGCAGTATTTT
TRBJ1-3 - - TRBV29-1 CSGTGKGNTIYF TGCAGCGGAACAGGGAAAGGAAACACCATATATTTT
TRBJ2-1 - - TRBV30 CAWGMGIEQFF TGTGCCTGGGGGATGGGGATTGAGCAGTTCTTC
TRBJ1-1 - - TRBV28 CASSLRDGTGAFF TGTGCCAGCAGTTTACGGGACGGAACTGGAGCTTTCTTT
TRBJ2-2 - - TRBV2 CASSESGNTGELFF TGTGCCAGCAGTGAATCTGGAAACACCGGGGAGCTGTTTTTT
TRBJ1-5 - - TRBV28 CASSLWDSNQPQHF TGTGCCAGCAGTTTATGGGATAGCAATCAGCCCCAGCATTTT
TRBJ2-7 - - TRBV4-1 CASSQVTAGEQYF TGCGCCAGCAGCCAAGTAACCGCGGGGGAGCAGTACTTC
TRBJ2-5 - - TRBV25-1 CASTSSGGRETQYF TGTGCCAGCACCTCTTCTGGGGGGCGGGAGACCCAGTACTTC
TRBJ1-1 - - TRBV19 CASSMVNTEAFF TGTGCCAGTAGTATGGTTAACACTGAAGCTTTCTTT
TRBJ1-1 once - TRBV6-6 CASSYRAMNTEAFF TGTGCCAGCAGTTACAGGGCCATGAACACTGAAGCTTTCTTT
TRBJ2-1 - - TRBV28 CASHPPKGPTGEQFF TGTGCCAGCCACCCTCCCAAGGGCCCCACGGGTGAGCAGTTCTTC